The 14 T cell receptor beta chains listed next were all sequenced from one sample in a study of control samples from healthy donors and cancer patients. Assay: immunoSEQ multiplex PCR; the TCRdb copy retains only in-frame clones and omits some. In the table there are more than 80,000 clones, over 90% of which are singletons. Sequencing used blood. The source is a man younger than 35 in good health.

The V call is TRBV9, the J call TRBJ2-5; 8 nucleotides line up with TRBD2. The J segment lost 1 base and the V segment lost 0 bases, leaving 5 bases of the junction unmatched. CDR3 length: 16 amino acids. Germline CDR1 reads SGDLS; CDR2 reads YYNGEE. The CDR3 sequence is CASSVGSSGLQETQYF. The DNA of the CDR3 is TGTGCCAGCAGCGTAGGTTCTAGCGGGCTCCAAGAGACCCAGTACTTC.

V gene TRBV5-1 combines with J gene TRBJ1-1; D is unclear. V lost 3 bases, J lost 0 bases, and 24 bases lay in between. This CDR3 comprises 19 residues. Germline V gene sequence: CDR1 SGHRS, CDR2 YFSETQ. The CDR3 coding sequence is TGCGCCAGCAGCTCTGAGGACGAACAGAGAATTTACTTGAACACTGAAGCTTTCTTT. Translated, it gives CASSSEDEQRIYLNTEAFF.

This chain links TRBV7-9 with TRBJ1-1; D unclear. The CDR3 totals 12 residues. The germline V and J ends were trimmed by 5 bases and 7 bases, with 11 bases remaining between them. In germline, CDR1 is SEHNR, CDR2 FQNEAQ (reference sequence). The CDR3 nucleotides are TGTGCCAGCAGCGATGGGCGGATTGAAGCTTTCTTT. As protein: CASSDGRIEAFF.

The chain joins TRBV6-5 to TRBJ1-1, with D uncertain. This CDR3 is 12 amino acids long. Germline CDR1 is MNHEY and CDR2 is SVGAGI. Trimming removed 6 bases from V and 8 bases from J, with 13 bases in between. CDR3 DNA: TGTGCCAGCAGAAATTACCGGGGAGAAGCTTTCTTT. It specifies CASRNYRGEAFF.

The chain is built from TRBV7-2 and TRBJ1-3; D unresolved. The CDR3 has 11 residues. Germline loops: CDR1 SGHTA, CDR2 FQGNSA. Trimming removed 4 bases from V and 12 bases from J, with 10 bases in between. DNA for the CDR3: TGTGCCAGCAGCTCACGTAGTAGCATATATTTT. This translates into CASSSRSSIYF. Filled out from reference TRBV7-2 and TRBJ1-3, the complete variable domain reads GAGVSQSPSNKVTEKGKDVELRCDPISGHTALYWYRQSLGQGLEFLIYFQGNSAPDKSGLPSDRFSAERTGGSVSTLTIQRTQQEDSAVYLCASSSRSSIYFGEGSWLTVV.

This rearrangement joins TRBV27 to TRBJ1-1; D possibly corresponds to TRBD1 (5 bases). Trimming removed 5 bases from V and 1 base from J, with 14 bases in between. Germline CDR1 MNHEY, CDR2 SMNVEV (reference sequence). The CDR3 is made up of 15 amino acids. The CDR3 nucleotides read TGTGCCAGCAGTCCCAAGGGACCGACGAACACTGAAGCTTTCTTT. This codes for CASSPKGPTNTEAFF.

This chain connects TRBV4-1 to TRBJ1-6; TRBD1 agrees at 9 bases. Looked up from germline, CDR1 is MGHRA and CDR2 is YSYEKL. This CDR3 contains 15 residues. V dropped 0 bases and J dropped 10; count of bases not matched to a gene: 4. The CDR3 protein is CASSQEGQGLSPLHF. In nucleotides, the CDR3 is TGCGCCAGCAGCCAAGAGGGACAGGGTTTATCACCCCTCCACTTT.

The chain links TRBV7-2 to TRBJ1-5; 7 positions match TRBD1. The CDR3 spans 14 residues. From germline, CDR1 is SGHTA and CDR2 FQGNSA. The J segment lost 9 bases and the V segment lost 5 bases, leaving 10 bases of the junction unmatched. The CDR3 here is CASSPGGPAGPQHF. Written as DNA, the CDR3 is TGTGCCAGCAGCCCAGGGGGTCCGGCGGGGCCCCAGCATTTT.

This chain connects TRBV11-2 to TRBJ2-3; the match to TRBD2 covers 10 bases. V lost 7 bases, J lost 5 bases, and 6 bases stayed unmatched. The CDR3 totals 14 residues. The germline gives CDR1 SGHAT, CDR2 FQNNGV. CDR3 loop: CASKPGLAKDTQYF. CDR3 DNA: TGTGCCAGCAAACCGGGACTAGCGAAAGATACGCAGTATTTT.

V and J are TRBV11-3 and TRBJ2-1, with TRBD1 matching 9 bases. The germline gives CDR1 SGHNT, CDR2 YENEEA. The CDR3 loop spans 18 amino acids. With V trimmed by 1 base and J by 4 bases, 11 bases remained unmatched. CDR3 sequence: CASSLGEGQGKVYNEQFF. CDR3 nucleotides: TGTGCCAGCAGCTTAGGGGAAGGACAGGGGAAGGTATACAATGAGCAGTTCTTC.

The V gene is TRBV5-1, the J gene TRBJ1-1; D unclear. CDR1 and CDR2 from the germline V gene are SGHRS and YFSETQ. CDR3 length: 14 amino acids. The V and J ends lost 1 base and 4 bases respectively, with 11 bases between them. The CDR3 DNA is TGCGCCAGCAGCTTGTCTGCTTTGGTCACTGAAGCTTTCTTT. Its translation: CASSLSALVTEAFF.

The chain joins TRBV11-3 to TRBJ2-7; 9 positions agree with TRBD2. The CDR3 is made up of 13 amino acids. V trimming: 3 bases; J trimming: 6 bases; junction bases outside the gene matches: 3. Germline values: CDR1 SGHNT, CDR2 YENEEA. The CDR3 sequence: CASSFSGGSEQYF. As DNA, the CDR3 is TGTGCCAGCAGCTTTAGCGGGGGAAGCGAGCAGTACTTC.

This chain connects TRBV11-3 to TRBJ2-1, with TRBD1 identical over 8 bases. Germline-derived CDR1 and CDR2 are SGHNT and YENEEA. With 5 bases clipped from V and 4 bases from J, the junction kept 4 bases outside the gene matches. This CDR3 spans 14 amino acids. CDR3 residues: CASSPGQAYNEQFF. In nucleotides, the CDR3 is TGTGCCAGCAGCCCGGGACAGGCATACAATGAGCAGTTCTTC.

V gene TRBV5-6 combines with J gene TRBJ1-2; TRBD1 might be the D (6 bases). Germline assignment: CDR1 SGHDT and CDR2 YYEEEE. CDR3 length: 16 amino acids. V lost 4 bases and J 4 bases, leaving 20 bases between the germline ends. This chain's CDR3 is CASSLDRVFLFYGYTF. In DNA form, the CDR3 reads TGTGCCAGCAGCCTGGACAGAGTCTTCCTTTTCTATGGCTACACCTTC.